This T cell receptor (beta chain) stems from a study of T cell repertoires in aging, cancer and after chemotherapy. Study information: Donors were grouped into six age bands spanning 30 or younger through 70 or older.

Study-level results: Healthy donors lost TCR diversity with age mainly through richness, cancer patients through richness and evenness. Untreated cancer patients had significantly lower blood TCR diversity than age-matched healthy donors.

Trimming took off 5 bases at V and 0 bases at J, with 6 bases between the two ends. This CDR3 contains 13 residues. Germline CDR1 and CDR2: SEHNR and FQNEAQ (reference sequence). About this clonotype itself: Its antigen is not identified.

Rearranged V-D-J TRB sequences were amplified with a mixed TRB-A/B primer pool. Using its own MiXCR run on the multiplex PCR reads, TCRdb lists one record per CDR3 protein. The top ten clones hold about 8.5% of a sample with around 6,500 distinct CDR3 sequences, approximately 22% of them seen once. Amplification of TCR beta used genomic DNA extracted from peripheral blood. The rearrangement links TRBV7-9 to TRBJ2-3; D unresolved. Sequenced sample: blood. This sequence originates from a human donor with a blood cancer. In DNA form, the CDR3 reads TGTGCCAGCAGCGACCACAGCACAGATACGCAGTATTTT. It specifies CASSDHSTDTQYF.